The present entry profiles one T cell receptor (beta chain) with its context. Its antigen remains unknown. This sample stems from a study of T cells in localized non-small cell lung cancer. Study-wide results and limits: Uninvolved adjacent lung had more T cell clonality than any other tissue, topping tumor. Adjacent lung tissue had a median approximately 57 of the top 100 clones found in the tumor.

Assay: immunoSEQ multiplex PCR; the TCRdb copy retains only in-frame clones and omits some. The data contain 25,000 to 35,000 clones, around 77% of them singletons. V trimming: 4 bases; J trimming: 8 bases; junction bases outside the gene matches: 5. Germline values: CDR1 MNHEY, CDR2 SMNVEV (reference sequence). The CDR3 has 13 residues. This specimen was peripheral blood, taken before any cancer treatment. The receptor's source is a male donor aged 60 or older with stage III squamous cell lung carcinoma. The chain joins TRBV27 to TRBJ1-2; TRBD1 matches 9 bases. The CDR3 nucleotides read TGTGCCAGCAGTTCCTACAGGGGGCAAGGCTACACCTTC. This encodes CASSSYRGQGYTF.